This T cell receptor (beta chain) was sequenced during a study of blood T cell repertoires in COVID-19. On the study more broadly: The United States, Italy and Spain were the sources of the acute and convalescent COVID-19 samples. T cells, B-cell-depleted T cells, or PBMCs supplied cDNA or gDNA.

Trimming removed 4 bases from V and 6 bases from J; junction bases left unmatched: 9. Germline CDR1 LNHDA, CDR2 SQIVND (reference sequence). The CDR3 has 17 amino acids. Seattle researchers signed up patients amid active infection and tracked them longitudinally. Original methodology: Amplification of reference gene primers provided the estimated nucleated cell counts. TCRdb's copy holds only in-frame clones and misses some; the assay was immunoSEQ multiplex PCR. V, J and clone size are those of that table, while D and trimming were read from the DNA. The sample includes approximately 78,000 clones, approximately 91% seen only once; the top ten take 2.5% to 3%.

This rearrangement joins TRBV19 to TRBJ1-6; TRBD1 matches at 10 bases. The receptor was isolated from a man aged 45-65 years with COVID-19, enrolled during active disease. Sequenced: peripheral blood. The CDR3 protein is CASSTSTGTGANSPLHF. The CDR3 DNA is TGTGCCAGTAGTACCTCAACCGGGACAGGGGCTAATTCACCCCTCCACTTT. Supplemented by reference TRBV19 and TRBJ1-6, the full variable domain reads DGGITQSPKYLFRKEGQNVTLSCEQNLNHDAMYWYRQDPGQGLRLIYYSQIVNDFQKGDIAEGYSVSREKKESFPLTVTSAQKNPTAFYLCASSTSTGTGANSPLHFGNGTRLTVT.